The 5 T cell receptor beta chains given below trace back to one sample, sequenced in a study of CD8+ T cells in alopecia areata. Treatment here: oral pan-JAK inhibitor, 5-10 mg twice daily. After isolation, RNA underwent reverse transcription to generate cDNA as the sequencing template. Only in-frame clones appear in the TCRdb table, and some are missing; sequencing was by immunoSEQ multiplex PCR. Of approximately 280,000 clones in the sample, nearly 60% were seen once. The sequencing used CD4+ T cells sorted from blood, collected at week 24, from a patient treated with tofacitinib. The receptors here all came from a human donor with alopecia areata.

This clone was recorded a few times. The chain recombines TRBV28 with TRBJ2-5, with a weak D call TRBD1 (5 bases). From germline, CDR1 is MDHEN and CDR2 SYDVKM. The ends were cut back, 3 bases at V and 7 bases at J, with 12 bases in the middle. The CDR3 has 13 residues. The CDR3 nucleotides are TGTGCCAGCAGTTTGGACACTCCGCGGACCCAGTACTTC. Amino acid sequence: CASSLDTPRTQYF. The variable domain in full, completed from reference TRBV28 and TRBJ2-5, reads DVKVTQSSRYLVKRTGEKVFLECVQDMDHENMFWYRQDPGLGLRLIYFSYDVKMKEKGDIPEGYSVSREKKERFSLILESASTNQTSMYLCASSLDTPRTQYFGPGTRLLVL.

The chain recombines TRBV11-2 with TRBJ2-7; D is unresolved. CDR1 is SGHAT and CDR2 is FQNNGV in the germline V gene. The CDR3 totals 12 residues. The V and J ends lost 4 bases and 6 bases respectively, with 10 bases between them. The CDR3 DNA is TGTGCCAGCAGCTCTACCGTGTTCGAGCAGTACTTC. As protein: CASSSTVFEQYF.

This chain uses TRBV23-1 with TRBJ1-6; TRBD1 aligns across 7 bases. TRBV23-1 is reported as an ORF; its role is uncertain. This CDR3 region has 12 residues. The V gene end was trimmed by 11 bases and the J gene end by 4 bases; junction bases not matched to a gene: 2. The CDR3 reads CAGQAYNSPLHF. In nucleotides, the CDR3 is TGCGCCGGACAGGCTTATAATTCACCCCTCCACTTT.

This chain links TRBV10-3 with TRBJ2-3; 8 nucleotides align to TRBD1. The germline V gene encodes CDR1 ENHRY and CDR2 SYGVKD. This CDR3 has 16 residues. The V and J ends lost 4 bases and 6 bases, in that order; junction bases with no gene match: 12. CDR3 sequence: CAISVGGTGEPDTQYF. The CDR3 bases are TGTGCCATCAGTGTTGGGGGGACAGGCGAGCCGGATACGCAGTATTTT.

The chain employs TRBV4-1 and TRBJ1-1, with a tentative D call TRBD1 (6 bases). The CDR3 totals 14 residues. Germline V lookup: CDR1 MGHRA, CDR2 YSYEKL. Trimming left V 4 bases short and J 11 bases short, with 20 bases between. The CDR3 nucleotides are TGCGCCAGCAGCCCCGGGGGGCTCCGGGACGGGGCTTTCTTT. Its protein is CASSPGGLRDGAFF.